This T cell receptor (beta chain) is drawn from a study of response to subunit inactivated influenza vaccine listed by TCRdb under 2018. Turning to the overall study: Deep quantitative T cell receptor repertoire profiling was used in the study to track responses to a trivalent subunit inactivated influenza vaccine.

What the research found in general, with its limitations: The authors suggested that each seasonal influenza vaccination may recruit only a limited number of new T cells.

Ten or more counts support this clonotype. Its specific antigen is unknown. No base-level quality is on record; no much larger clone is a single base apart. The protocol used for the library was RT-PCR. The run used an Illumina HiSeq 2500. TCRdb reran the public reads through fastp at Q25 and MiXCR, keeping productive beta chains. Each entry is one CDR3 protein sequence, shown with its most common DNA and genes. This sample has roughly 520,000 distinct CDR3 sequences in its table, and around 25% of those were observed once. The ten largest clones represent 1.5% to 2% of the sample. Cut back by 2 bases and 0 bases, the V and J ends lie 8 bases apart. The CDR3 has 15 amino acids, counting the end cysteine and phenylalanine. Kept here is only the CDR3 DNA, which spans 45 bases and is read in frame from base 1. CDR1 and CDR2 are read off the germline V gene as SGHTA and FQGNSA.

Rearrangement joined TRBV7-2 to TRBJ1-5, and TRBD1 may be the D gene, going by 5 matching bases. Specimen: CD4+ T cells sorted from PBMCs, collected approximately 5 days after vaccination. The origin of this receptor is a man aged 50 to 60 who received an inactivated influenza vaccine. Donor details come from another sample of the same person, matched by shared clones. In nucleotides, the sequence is TGTGCCAGCAGCTTATCGGGGACTAGCAATCAGCCCCAGCATTTT. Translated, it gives CASSLSGTSNQPQHF.